The sequence of this T cell receptor beta chain was determined in a study of blood T cells in healthy people across ages. Study background: With template switching, about one barcoded beta molecule was captured per two T cells.

This CDR3 is 15 amino acids long. The V gene lost 1 base and the J gene lost 0 bases, with 9 bases spanning the gap. Germline CDR1 reads LNHNV; CDR2 reads YYDKDF (reference sequence). A remark on this clonotype: The antigen is not known.

Overall study findings and caveats: Per million T cells, TCR beta diversity dropped about linearly as age rose.

With a J-beta primer mix and a sample-barcoded 5' primer, a second PCR ran roughly 6 to 12 cycles. Each cDNA was tagged by a template-switch adaptor containing 12 random nucleotides. In TCRdb, the 5' RACE reads were re-called with MiXCR into one record per CDR3 protein. The repertoire holds around 750,000 distinct CDR3 sequences, with about 55% as singletons. The clonotype was recovered from a man older than 75 in good health. J is TRBJ2-5 and V is TRBV15; D is undetermined. Material for sequencing was blood. The CDR3 DNA reads TGTGCCACCAGCAGAGGAATGCAGTACCAAGAGACCCAGTACTTC. Translation: CATSRGMQYQETQYF. Based on the CDR3 plus reference TRBV15 and TRBJ2-5, the full variable domain is DAMVIQNPRYQVTQFGKPVTLSCSQTLNHNVMYWYQQKSSQAPKLLFHYYDKDFNNEADTPDNFQSRRPNTSFCFLDIRSPGLGDTAMYLCATSRGMQYQETQYFGPGTRLLVL.